The rows below give T cell receptor beta chains drawn from one sample of a study of cytomegalovirus exposure and HLA in healthy donors. TCRdb keeps only in-frame clones here, not all; method: immunoSEQ multiplex PCR. The sample includes 200,000 to 250,000 clones, 65% to 90% of them seen just once. Sequencing was performed on PBMCs. The receptor source for this set is a girl aged 5 to 17 in good health and CMV-seronegative. The CDR3 runs from the conserved cysteine through the conserved F or W. A D gene is named only where the DNA matches it firmly. Only some rows state a clone size, as once, few, many or a class for expanded clones.

clone_size	j_call	v_call	d_call	cdr3_nt	cdr3_aa
once	TRBJ1-5	TRBV6-1	NA	TGTGCCAGCAGTCAAAGACAGAACAATCAGCCCCAGCATTTT	CASSQRQNNQPQHF
NA	TRBJ1-2	TRBV7-8	NA	TGTGCCAGCAGCTTAGATGGGCGAACGGGCTACACCTTC	CASSLDGRTGYTF
once	TRBJ2-7	TRBV2	TRBD1	TGTGCCAGCAGAACCGGGACAGGGAGCCACGAGCAGTACTTC	CASRTGTGSHEQYF
NA	TRBJ2-1	TRBV9	TRBD2	TGTGCCAGCAGCGTTTCGGGACTAGCGGGGGGGCCGGCTGGGGACAATGAGCAGTTCTTC	CASSVSGLAGGPAGDNEQFF
NA	TRBJ2-5	TRBV2	TRBD2	TGTGCCAGCAGCACCGTCACGGGAGGGGAGGAGACCCAGTACTTC	CASSTVTGGEETQYF
once	TRBJ2-3	TRBV6-1	NA	TGTGCCAGCAGTGAACTGGACAACACTTACACAGATACGCAGTATTTT	CASSELDNTYTDTQYF
once	TRBJ2-2	TRBV10-1	TRBD2	TGCGCCAGCACCCAGCGGGAGGAGAACACCGGGGAGCTGTTTTTT	CASTQREENTGELFF
NA	TRBJ2-1	TRBV19	NA	TGTGCCAGTACCCTGGACAGTAAGTACAATGAGCAGTTCTTC	CASTLDSKYNEQFF
NA	TRBJ2-3	TRBV30	NA	TGTGCCTGGAGTGTAGCGCTAGTAGGCACAGATACGCAGTATTTT	CAWSVALVGTDTQYF
NA	TRBJ2-1	TRBV11-3	TRBD2	TGTGCCAGCAGCCCAGGTACGGGACTAGCTTTATATGAGCAGTTCTTC	CASSPGTGLALYEQFF
NA	TRBJ1-1	TRBV18	NA	TGTGCCAGCTCACCAACAGGGAACACTGAAGCTTTCTTT	CASSPTGNTEAFF
NA	TRBJ2-2	TRBV19	NA	TGTGCCAGTAGTTCTCCCCCAGGGATGAGAACCGGGGAGCTGTTTTTT	CASSSPPGMRTGELFF
NA	TRBJ1-2	TRBV7-6	NA	TGTGCCAGCAGCTTTAAGGACACCCCTAACTATGGCTACACCTTC	CASSFKDTPNYGYTF
NA	TRBJ2-5	TRBV6-5	TRBD1	TGTGCCAGCAGTTACTCGACAGGGTGGCAAGAGACCCAGTACTTC	CASSYSTGWQETQYF
NA	TRBJ1-2	TRBV28	TRBD1	TGTGCCAGCGAAACTACCGGGACAGGGGGGGTTTATGGCTACACCTTC	CASETTGTGGVYGYTF